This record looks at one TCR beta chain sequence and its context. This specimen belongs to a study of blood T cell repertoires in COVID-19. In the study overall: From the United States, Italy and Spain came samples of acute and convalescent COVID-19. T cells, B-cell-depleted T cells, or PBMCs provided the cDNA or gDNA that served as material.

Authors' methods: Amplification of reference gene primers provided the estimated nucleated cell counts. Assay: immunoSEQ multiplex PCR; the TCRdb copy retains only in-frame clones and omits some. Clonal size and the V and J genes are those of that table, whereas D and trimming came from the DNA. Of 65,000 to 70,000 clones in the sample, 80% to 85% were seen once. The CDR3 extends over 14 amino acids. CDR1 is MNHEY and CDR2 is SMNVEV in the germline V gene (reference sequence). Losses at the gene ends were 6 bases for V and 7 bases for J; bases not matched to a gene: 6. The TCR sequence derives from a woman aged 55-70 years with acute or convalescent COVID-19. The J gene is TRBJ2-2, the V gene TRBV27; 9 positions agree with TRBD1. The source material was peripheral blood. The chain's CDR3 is CASRGTGLFGELFF. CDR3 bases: TGTGCCAGCAGGGGGACAGGGCTTTTCGGGGAGCTGTTTTTT.